The 25 T cell receptor beta chains below were found in one sample sequenced in a study of T cells in Graves' hyperthyroidism and ophthalmopathy. RNA transcripts served as the template for amplifying TCR beta CDR3 regions. A first-round RT-PCR of the TCR CDR3 used the HTBI primer set. TCRdb itself ran the multiplex PCR reads through MiXCR, one entry per CDR3 protein. The table shows 300,000 to 450,000 distinct CDR3 sequences, with 15% to 20% occurring only once. Sequencing input: blood. The receptors come from a woman aged 30 to 39 with Graves' hyperthyroidism that later progressed to Graves' ophthalmopathy.

With respect to this clonotype: A clone one base away is much larger, so this may be a read error. The V gene is TRBV7-8, the J gene TRBJ2-6, with D maybe TRBD1 (5 bases). The germline V gene has CDR1 SGHVS and CDR2 FQNEAQ. The CDR3 is 18 amino acids. CDR3 region: CASSLQSPGHSGANVMTF. As DNA, the CDR3 is TGTGCCAGCAGCTTACAGAGCCCTGGCCACTCTGGGGCCAACGTCATGACTTTC.

This clonotype was seen ten or more times. The V call is TRBV7-8, the J call TRBJ1-1, with D maybe TRBD1 (5 bases). CDR1 and CDR2 from the germline V gene are SGHVS and FQNEAQ. V was shortened by 5 bases and J by 5 bases, with 12 bases between the two germline ends. The CDR3 loop spans 13 amino acids. The CDR3 DNA reads TGTGCCAGCAGCCCTCGGTCAGGGACTGAAGCTTTCTTT. Amino acids: CASSPRSGTEAFF.

This clonotype was observed a handful of times. The CDR3 DNA reads as TGTGCCAGCAGCCTCGGCGGCAAGACAGGGCCATCCTACAATGAGCAGTTCTTC. As protein: CASSLGGKTGPSYNEQFF. The chain couples TRBV7-9 to TRBJ2-1; 7 nucleotides agree with TRBD1. This CDR3 has 18 residues. V shed 5 bases, J shed 1 base, and the junction held 14 bases outside the gene matches. Germline V gene data show CDR1 as SEHNR and CDR2 as FQNEAQ (reference sequence).

This clonotype was seen repeatedly, ten times or more. The gene calls are TRBV6-1 and TRBJ2-3, with a possible D match to TRBD2 (6 bases). V gave up 6 bases and J gave up 0 bases, with 10 bases separating them. Germline CDR1 and CDR2: MNHNS and SASEGT. The CDR3 is made up of 14 amino acids. CDR3 nucleotides: TGTGCCAGCAGACCGGGACTTAGCACAGATACGCAGTATTTT. As protein: CASRPGLSTDTQYF.

This clonotype was found a few times. The rearrangement uses TRBV5-5 and TRBJ2-1; D is unclear. In germline, CDR1 is SGHKS, CDR2 YYEKEE (reference sequence). The ends were cut back, 0 bases at V and 4 bases at J, with 14 bases in the middle. The CDR3 totals 16 residues. In nucleotides, the CDR3 is TGTGCCAGCAGCTTGGGGTCTAGGGCCAAATACAATGAGCAGTTCTTC. Amino acids: CASSLGSRAKYNEQFF.

The chain's CDR3 is CASSGLETGDNNEQFF. The CDR3 DNA sequence: TGTGCCAGCAGCGGGTTGGAGACAGGGGACAACAATGAGCAGTTCTTC. The chain employs TRBV19 and TRBJ2-1; the match to TRBD1 covers 8 bases. Unmatched junction bases numbered 15, after V lost 9 bases and J lost 5 bases. Germline V gives CDR1 LNHDA, CDR2 SQIVND (reference sequence). The CDR3 contains 16 residues.

This clonotype came up many times. The rearrangement uses TRBV28 and TRBJ2-2; TRBD1 is a possible D gene (6 bases). CDR3 length: 18 residues. Germline assignment: CDR1 MDHEN and CDR2 SYDVKM. Trimming took 6 bases from V and 1 from J, leaving 21 bases between them. The CDR3 spells CASSLPGQSRWNTGELFF. The CDR3 coding sequence is TGTGCCAGCAGCCTCCCCGGACAGTCCAGATGGAACACCGGGGAGCTGTTTTTT.

This clonotype was detected many times. The rearrangement uses TRBV2 and TRBJ2-2; D gene unclear. Per the germline V gene, CDR1 is SNHLY and CDR2 is FYNNEI. V was clipped by 4 bases and J by 8 bases, with 11 bases between them. This CDR3 has 13 residues. The CDR3 region has the DNA TGTGCCAGCAGTGCTAGGGCGGCTGGGGAGCTGTTTTTT. This codes for CASSARAAGELFF.

This clonotype has at least ten counts. The chain joins TRBV30 to TRBJ2-1, with D maybe TRBD1 (5 bases). The germline gives CDR1 GTSNPN, CDR2 SVGIG (reference sequence). The CDR3 spans 11 residues. Trimming took off 4 bases at V and 8 bases at J, with 9 bases between the two ends. Here the CDR3 reads CAWTKGHEQFF. The CDR3, as DNA: TGTGCCTGGACAAAGGGGCATGAGCAGTTCTTC.

This clonotype was observed at least ten times. The genes are TRBV6-1 and TRBJ2-1; no clear D gene. From germline, CDR1 is MNHNS and CDR2 SASEGT. Trimming shortened V by 5 bases and J by 5 bases, and 4 bases separated the two germline ends. The CDR3 has 11 amino acids. The DNA of the CDR3 is TGTGCCAGCAGTTCACACAATGAGCAGTTCTTC. Protein: CASSSHNEQFF.

This clonotype has ten or more counts. This chain links TRBV27 with TRBJ2-5; no definite D call. The CDR3 covers 13 residues. Germline CDR1 and CDR2: MNHEY and SMNVEV (reference sequence). V dropped 5 bases and J dropped 5 bases, with 12 bases sitting between them. CDR3 sequence: CASSPDPWETQYF. In DNA form, the CDR3 reads TGTGCCAGCAGTCCCGACCCGTGGGAGACCCAGTACTTC.

The chain employs TRBV28 and TRBJ2-2; D is unresolved. The V and J ends lost 3 bases and 0 bases respectively, with 17 bases between them. CDR3 length: 18 amino acids. Germline CDR1 reads MDHEN; CDR2 reads SYDVKM. The CDR3 nucleotides read TGTGCCAGCAGTTTTGGCCAGCCCTTCGCAGCGAACACCGGGGAGCTGTTTTTT. Translated, it gives CASSFGQPFAANTGELFF.

This clonotype was detected ten times or more. This chain joins TRBV11-2 and TRBJ2-7; possibly TRBD1 for D (6 bases). Germline lookup yields CDR1 SGHAT and CDR2 FQNNGV. V was cut by 5 bases and J by 1 base, with 15 bases left in between. There are 15 residues in the CDR3. The CDR3 bases are TGTGCCAGCAGCACCTTAAACAGGGTTTCCTACGAGCAGTACTTC. Its translation: CASSTLNRVSYEQYF.

In its sample, this clonotype was seen many times. The rearrangement uses TRBV29-1 and TRBJ2-3; TRBD1 or TRBD2 may be the D gene (5 bases each). The CDR3 is made up of 13 amino acids. Germline-derived CDR1 and CDR2 are SQVTM and ANQGSEA. V was pared by 8 bases and J by 0 bases, with 12 bases between. Written as DNA, the CDR3 is TGCAGCCTTCCGGGGACGAGCACAGATACGCAGTATTTT. This codes for CSLPGTSTDTQYF.

This clonotype was seen a handful of times. The CDR3 protein is CASSSRQGSYNEQFF. The CDR3, as DNA: TGCGCCAGCAGTTCCCGACAGGGCTCCTACAATGAGCAGTTCTTC. The V call is TRBV10-1, the J call TRBJ2-1, with 7 bases lining up with TRBD1. The germline V gene has CDR1 WNHNN and CDR2 SYGVQD (reference sequence). V lost 5 bases, J lost 0 bases, and 4 bases stayed unmatched. CDR3 size: 15 residues.

This clonotype was seen ten or more times. The chain employs TRBV30 and TRBJ2-7; TRBD1 matches at 7 bases. Per the germline V gene, CDR1 is GTSNPN and CDR2 is SVGIG (reference sequence). The length of the CDR3 is 14 residues. The V segment lost 2 bases and the J segment 2 bases; nucleotides outside the gene matches: 6. CDR3 bases: TGTGCCTGGAGTTCCGGGACAGAAGCCTACGAGCAGTACTTC. It translates to CAWSSGTEAYEQYF.

The CDR3 DNA sequence: TGTGCCAGCAGTTCGGTTTGGGACAGGGACTATGGCTACACCTTC. Translation: CASSSVWDRDYGYTF. This chain links TRBV6-9 with TRBJ1-2; 9 nucleotides align to TRBD1. V trimming: 4 bases; J trimming: 3 bases; junction bases outside the gene matches: 6. This CDR3 spans 15 amino acids. Germline V gene data show CDR1 as MNHGY and CDR2 as SVAAGI.

This clonotype occurred many times. The gene calls are TRBV2 and TRBJ2-1; maybe TRBD2 (6 bases). V was trimmed by 9 bases and J by 0 bases, leaving 24 bases between them. CDR1 and CDR2 from the germline V gene are SNHLY and FYNNEI. This CDR3 contains 18 residues. The CDR3 sequence: CARLSGTGSVSSYNEQFF. The CDR3 DNA follows: TGTGCCAGACTCTCCGGGACTGGAAGCGTGAGCTCCTACAATGAGCAGTTCTTC.

The chain has TRBV4-1 and TRBJ1-1, with D hard to call. The V and J ends lost 4 bases and 3 bases respectively, with 9 bases between them. The CDR3 consists of 13 residues. CDR1 MGHRA and CDR2 YSYEKL come from the germline V gene. CDR3 DNA sequence: TGCGCCAGCAGCCGTGGGCTGCACACTGAAGCTTTCTTT. Encoded protein: CASSRGLHTEAFF.

This sequence joins TRBV6-1 and TRBJ2-3, with 9 bases lining up with TRBD2. Per germline, CDR1 MNHNS and CDR2 SASEGT. This CDR3 contains 18 residues. Germline trimming cut 4 bases from V and 4 bases from J; bases unmatched to any gene: 15. The CDR3 region has the DNA TGTGCCAGCAGTGGCCGACCGTTGTTAGCGGGAGAACCAGATACGCAGTATTTT. This translates into CASSGRPLLAGEPDTQYF.

This clonotype was seen ten or more times. This sequence joins TRBV5-1 and TRBJ1-5; D is undetermined. CDR3 size: 14 residues. V lost 5 bases and J 7 bases, leaving 16 bases between the germline ends. Germline loops: CDR1 SGHRS, CDR2 YFSETQ. The CDR3 protein is CASRNPGGQQPQHF. The DNA for the CDR3 is TGCGCCAGCAGGAACCCCGGAGGGCAACAGCCCCAGCATTTT. Combining the CDR3 with reference TRBV5-1 and TRBJ1-5 gives the whole variable domain KAGVTQTPRYLIKTRGQQVTLSCSPISGHRSVSWYQQTPGQGLQFLFEYFSETQRNKGNFPGRFSGRQFSNSRSEMNVSTLELGDSALYLCASRNPGGQQPQHFGDGTRLSIL.

This clonotype was observed many times. The gene calls are TRBV6-2 or TRBV6-3 and TRBJ1-1; 8 bases are a match to TRBD1. V lost 4 bases and J lost 0; bases outside the gene matches: 7. Germline V gene sequence: CDR1 MNHEY, CDR2 SVGEGT. The CDR3 length is 16 residues. The CDR3 loop is CASSSLRQGLNTEAFF. The CDR3 region has the DNA TGTGCCAGCAGTTCTTTACGACAGGGGCTGAACACTGAAGCTTTCTTT.

In this sample, this clonotype turned up many times. V and J are TRBV2 and TRBJ2-7; TRBD2 matches 11 bases. The CDR3 covers 18 residues. Germline V gives CDR1 SNHLY, CDR2 FYNNEI. Trimming cost V 5 bases and J 3 bases; bases outside gene matches: 15. This CDR3 reads CASSLPAGTSGLFYEQYF. Written as DNA, the CDR3 is TGTGCCAGCAGTCTTCCAGCCGGGACTAGCGGATTATTCTACGAGCAGTACTTC.

This clonotype was seen more than once but under ten times. The V and J genes are TRBV20-1 and TRBJ2-7; the match to TRBD2 covers 8 bases. The V gene's germline CDR1 is DFQATT and CDR2 SNEGSKA (reference sequence). V trimming: 4 bases; J trimming: 9 bases; junction bases outside the gene matches: 11. The CDR3 spans 13 residues. The chain's CDR3 is CSAMGPGGVRQYF. The CDR3 region has the DNA TGCAGTGCTATGGGCCCGGGAGGGGTGCGGCAGTACTTC.

Note on this clonotype: A much larger clonotype is one base distant, so this may be a read error. The chain links TRBV11-2 to TRBJ2-3; the D is unclear. The CDR3 runs to 15 residues. Germline V gives CDR1 SGHAT, CDR2 FQNNGV. The germline V and J ends were trimmed by 11 bases and 0 bases, with 18 bases remaining between them. In DNA, the CDR3 is TGTGCCGGCACCCCACGGCCAGGAAGCACAGATACGCAGTATTTT. The encoded protein is CAGTPRPGSTDTQYF. Drawing the rest from reference TRBV11-2 and TRBJ2-3, the complete variable domain is EAGVAQSPRYKIIEKRQSVAFWCNPISGHATLYWYQQILGQGPKLLIQFQNNGVVDDSQLPKDRFSAERLKGVDSTLKIQPAKLEDSAVYLCAGTPRPGSTDTQYFGPGTRLTVL.